This T cell receptor beta chain was observed in a study of T cells in Graves' hyperthyroidism and ophthalmopathy. V dropped 4 bases and J dropped 6 bases, with 12 bases sitting between them. The CDR3 is 13 amino acids. From germline, CDR1 is MDHEN and CDR2 SYDVKM. The sample holds many counts of this clonotype. The CDR3 regions of TCR beta were amplified from RNA transcripts. First-round RT-PCR with HTBI primers amplified the TCR CDR3 region. MiXCR, applied by TCRdb to the multiplex PCR reads, yields one record per CDR3 protein. Of more than 300,000 distinct CDR3 sequences in the sample, over 10% were seen once.

The sequencing input was blood. This chain joins TRBV28 and TRBJ1-1, with D possibly being TRBD1 (6 bases). The TCR originated in a woman in her late teens or twenties with Graves' hyperthyroidism. The CDR3 region is CASSSRDTPEAFF. As DNA, the CDR3 is TGTGCCAGCAGTTCCCGGGACACCCCTGAAGCTTTCTTT.